The 8 T cell receptor beta chains below were found in one sample sequenced in a study of T cell repertoires in cytomegalovirus infection. A single record per CDR3 protein comes from TCRdb applying MiXCR to the reads. This table holds about 320,000 distinct CDR3 sequences, around a tenth found once. Sequences were obtained from PBMCs. The receptors originated from a human donor in good health (CMV status not recorded). Some clones in this sample may be carry-over from other donors' samples.

This clonotype was found a few times. V gene TRBV7-9 combines with J gene TRBJ1-5, with 7 bases matching TRBD1. The V gene end was trimmed by 5 bases and the J gene end by 6 bases; junction bases not matched to a gene: 16. This CDR3 spans 17 amino acids. Germline lookup yields CDR1 SEHNR and CDR2 FQNEAQ (reference sequence). The chain's CDR3 is CASSQNLREGASQPQHF. CDR3 in DNA: TGTGCCAGCAGCCAAAATTTGAGGGAGGGGGCTTCTCAGCCCCAGCATTTT.

V usage is TRBV15 and J usage is TRBJ2-2; D is undetermined. V lost 0 bases to trimming and J lost 6 bases, with 5 bases between them. CDR3 size: 13 residues. Looked up from germline, CDR1 is LNHNV and CDR2 is YYDKDF (reference sequence). This chain's CDR3 is CATSRDLAGELFF. CDR3 DNA: TGTGCCACCAGCAGAGATTTGGCCGGGGAGCTGTTTTTT.

This clonotype was detected many times. The chain couples TRBV4-2 to TRBJ1-6; D possibly corresponds to TRBD1 (5 bases). V lost 0 bases and J lost 0, with 9 bases in between. The CDR3 consists of 17 residues. Germline CDR1 LGHNA, CDR2 YNFKEQ. The CDR3 loop reads CASSQDAGSSYNSPLHF. The CDR3 DNA reads as TGTGCCAGCAGCCAAGACGCAGGGAGCTCCTATAATTCACCCCTCCACTTT.

This clonotype was counted many times. The chain joins TRBV7-2 to TRBJ2-7, with 7 bases identical to TRBD2. CDR1 SGHTA and CDR2 FQGNSA come from the germline V gene. V lost 5 bases and J lost 3; bases outside the gene matches: 4. The CDR3 consists of 13 residues. In nucleotides, the CDR3 is TGTGCCAGCAGCCCCGGACTAGACTACGAGCAGTACTTC. As protein: CASSPGLDYEQYF.

The DNA for the CDR3 is TGCAGTGCTAACCCGCCTACGGGATTAGCCAAAAACATTCAGTACTTC. Amino acid sequence: CSANPPTGLAKNIQYF. The J gene is TRBJ2-4, the V gene TRBV20-1; a possible D gene is TRBD2 (5 bases). This CDR3 is 16 amino acids long. V was cut by 4 bases and J by 0 bases, with 16 bases left in between. From germline, CDR1 is DFQATT and CDR2 SNEGSKA (reference sequence).

This clonotype was seen only a few times. The rearrangement uses TRBV10-2 and TRBJ1-6; possible D gene TRBD1, 6 bases. With 3 bases removed from V and 9 bases from J, the gap between germline ends came to 15 bases. Germline CDR1 is WSHSY and CDR2 is SAAADI. There are 15 residues in the CDR3. Here the CDR3 DNA reads TGCGCCAGCAGTGACGTGGTAGGGGGGAGTTCACCCCTCCACTTT. This translates into CASSDVVGGSSPLHF.

The chain carries TRBV11-2 and TRBJ2-5; D is undetermined. V dropped 1 base and J dropped 5 bases, with 8 bases sitting between them. Germline CDR1 SGHAT, CDR2 FQNNGV. The CDR3 contains 13 residues. The DNA for the CDR3 is TGTGCCAGCAGCTTAGGGCAAGTGGAGACCCAGTACTTC. Its protein is CASSLGQVETQYF.

This clonotype was recorded many times. J is TRBJ2-5 and V is TRBV11-2; 9 bases match TRBD2. The CDR3 consists of 14 residues. CDR1 and CDR2 (germline): SGHAT, FQNNGV. V trimming: 4 bases; J trimming: 5 bases; junction bases outside the gene matches: 5. The CDR3 nucleotides are TGTGCCAGCAGCTATAGCGGGAGTAAGGAGACCCAGTACTTC. As protein: CASSYSGSKETQYF.